The 29 T cell receptor beta chains below come from one sample, sequenced in a study of response to subunit inactivated influenza vaccine. A single record per CDR3 protein comes from TCRdb applying MiXCR to the RT-PCR reads. The data contain fewer than 800,000 distinct CDR3 sequences, 15% to 19% of them singletons. The starting material was PBMCs from blood, obtained 11 to 12 days after vaccination. The receptors stem from a man aged 50 or older who received an inactivated influenza vaccine.

This chain uses TRBV7-2 with TRBJ2-7; D might be TRBD1 (6 bases). From germline, CDR1 is SGHTA and CDR2 FQGNSA. V lost 5 bases and J 7 bases, leaving 12 bases between the germline ends. CDR3 length equals 12 residues. CDR3 bases: TGTGCCAGCAGCAGACTGGACAGTGAGCAGTACTTC. Its translation is CASSRLDSEQYF.

The chain combines TRBV20-1 with TRBJ2-7; 9 nucleotides line up with TRBD1. Germline V CDR1 and CDR2: DFQATT, SNEGSKA (reference sequence). CDR3 length: 14 residues. The junction had 3 bases not matched to a gene; V was cut back by 0 bases and J by 3 bases. The DNA for the CDR3 is TGCAGTGCTAGAGAGCCGGGACAGGGCTACGAGCAGTACTTC. It codes for CSAREPGQGYEQYF.

The V and J genes are TRBV13 and TRBJ2-7; D unresolved. Per the germline V gene, CDR1 is PRHDT and CDR2 is FYEKMQ (reference sequence). V was cut by 7 bases and J by 1 base, with 14 bases left in between. This CDR3 comprises 14 residues. The CDR3 DNA sequence: TGTGCCAGCACACCCGGTAGTGGATCCTACGAGCAGTACTTC. This codes for CASTPGSGSYEQYF.

The chain is built from TRBV23-1 and TRBJ2-5, with D possibly matching TRBD1 (6 bases). TRBV23-1 is classed as an ORF, of uncertain function. The germline V and J ends were trimmed by 4 bases and 2 bases, with 23 bases remaining between them. The CDR3 runs to 18 residues. The CDR3 region is CASSPTLGQTTLQETQYF. DNA for the CDR3: TGCGCCAGCAGTCCCACACTCGGACAGACAACCTTACAAGAGACCCAGTACTTC.

The CDR3 here is CASSYYTEVHEQYF. Here the CDR3 DNA reads TGTGCCAGCAGTTACTATACTGAGGTCCACGAGCAGTACTTC. The chain has TRBV6-2 or TRBV6-3 and TRBJ2-7; D remains ambiguous. The CDR3 runs 14 residues. CDR1 is MNHEY, CDR2 SVGEGT, per germline. Trimming shortened V by 1 base and J by 5 bases, and 12 bases separated the two germline ends.

This clonotype was seen only a few times. CDR3: CASSFGDRSINRDSYEQYF. The CDR3 bases are TGTGCCAGCAGCTTTGGGGACAGATCTATTAATAGAGACTCCTACGAGCAGTACTTC. V usage is TRBV12-1 and J usage is TRBJ2-7; TRBD1 was called by the table and not checked on the DNA. TRBV12-1 is an annotated pseudogene. This CDR3 region has 19 residues.

There are a few counts of this clonotype. The J gene is TRBJ1-2, the V gene TRBV13, with 7 bases aligning to TRBD1. The germline gives CDR1 PRHDT, CDR2 FYEKMQ (reference sequence). Unmatched junction bases numbered 10, after V lost 5 bases and J lost 4 bases. The CDR3 covers 15 residues. The CDR3 nucleotides read TGTGCCAGCAGCCCCGGGGACAGAAGTGGCTATGGCTACACCTTC. It yields the protein CASSPGDRSGYGYTF. The whole variable domain, filled in from reference TRBV13 and TRBJ1-2, reads AAGVIQSPRHLIKEKRETATLKCYPIPRHDTVYWYQQGPGQDPQFLISFYEKMQSDKGSIPDRFSAQQFSDYHSELNMSSLELGDSALYFCASSPGDRSGYGYTFGSGTRLTVV.

This clonotype has a handful of counts. J is TRBJ2-1 and V is TRBV29-1; TRBD1 aligns across 7 bases. The CDR3 has 13 amino acids. V gave up 5 bases and J gave up 6 bases; unmatched junction bases: 7. Per the germline V gene, CDR1 is SQVTM and CDR2 is ANQGSEA. CDR3 protein: CSVSRGLINEQFF. The CDR3 DNA follows: TGCAGCGTTAGTAGGGGGCTTATCAATGAGCAGTTCTTC.

V gene TRBV6-2 or TRBV6-3 combines with J gene TRBJ2-3; 7 nucleotides line up with TRBD2. Germline lookup yields CDR1 MNHEY and CDR2 SVGEGT. The ends lost 7 bases at V and 2 bases at J; junction bases unmatched: 18. The CDR3 covers 18 residues. The CDR3 DNA sequence: TGTGCCAGCACCGAGAAGCGGGGCCTTTTAATCTACACAGATACGCAGTATTTT. Its protein product is CASTEKRGLLIYTDTQYF.

The rearrangement joins TRBV18 to TRBJ2-2; 9 nucleotides line up with TRBD1. This CDR3 contains 16 residues. Germline trimming cut 5 bases from V and 5 bases from J; bases unmatched to any gene: 9. In germline, CDR1 is KGHSH, CDR2 LQKENI. The CDR3 region is CASSAPGQGGTGELFF. CDR3 DNA sequence: TGTGCCAGCTCAGCGCCGGGACAGGGAGGAACCGGGGAGCTGTTTTTT.

There are a few counts of this clonotype. This chain links TRBV4-3 with TRBJ2-1; the D gene is possibly TRBD1 (5 bases). V was pared by 0 bases and J by 3 bases, with 9 bases between. Germline V gene sequence: CDR1 LGHNA, CDR2 YSLEER. The CDR3 covers 15 residues. Written as DNA, the CDR3 is TGCGCCAGCAGCCAAGAAAGGGGTATCTACAATGAGCAGTTCTTC. Translating it yields CASSQERGIYNEQFF.

This clonotype was detected a few times. CDR3 DNA sequence: TGTGCCAGCAGTGGGCGACAGGGGAGGGTGACTGAAGCTTTCTTT. Protein product: CASSGRQGRVTEAFF. The V gene is TRBV2, the J gene TRBJ1-1; 8 nucleotides align to TRBD1. V shed 4 bases, J shed 5 bases, and the junction held 9 bases outside the gene matches. The germline gives CDR1 SNHLY, CDR2 FYNNEI. The CDR3 covers 15 residues.

This rearrangement joins TRBV5-6 to TRBJ2-7; D is possibly TRBD1 or TRBD2 (6 bases each). This CDR3 is 14 amino acids long. Per germline, CDR1 SGHDT and CDR2 YYEEEE. With 3 bases removed from V and 2 bases from J, the gap between germline ends came to 12 bases. The CDR3 loop reads CASSYAGQAYEQYF. The CDR3 DNA follows: TGTGCCAGCAGCTACGCGGGACAAGCCTACGAGCAGTACTTC.

The chain carries TRBV6-1 and TRBJ2-5; 11 positions match TRBD2. Germline loops: CDR1 MNHNS, CDR2 SASEGT. CDR3 length equals 15 residues. Unmatched junction bases numbered 6, after V lost 4 bases and J lost 5 bases. CDR3 protein: CASSVTSGSRETQYF. The CDR3 DNA reads as TGTGCCAGCAGTGTCACTAGCGGGAGTCGGGAGACCCAGTACTTC.

For the CDR3, the DNA is TGTGCCAGCAGTTTAGTCTGGGAGTATCAGTACTTC. This encodes CASSLVWEYQYF. The V gene is TRBV6-6, the J gene TRBJ2-7, with D tentatively TRBD2 (5 bases). This CDR3 is 12 amino acids long. Germline V gene sequence: CDR1 MNHNY, CDR2 SVGAGI (reference sequence). Trimming stripped 4 bases from V and 10 bases from J, with 14 bases between.

This clonotype was seen only a few times. The chain employs TRBV7-6 and TRBJ2-2; 9 bases align to TRBD1. V shed 1 base, J shed 2 bases, and the junction held 8 bases outside the gene matches. The CDR3 spans 18 residues. The germline V gene has CDR1 SGHVS and CDR2 FNYEAQ. The CDR3, as DNA: TGTGCCAGCAGCTTAGAATGGGACAGGGACCCTAACACCGGGGAGCTGTTTTTT. This sequence encodes CASSLEWDRDPNTGELFF.

The chain employs TRBV5-5 and TRBJ1-1; no firm D call. The germline CDR1 and CDR2 sequences are SGHKS and YYEKEE (reference sequence). The CDR3 consists of 13 residues. V was pared by 2 bases and J by 3 bases, with 8 bases between. The CDR3 sequence: CASSFTDYTEAFF. CDR3 sequence (DNA): TGTGCCAGCAGCTTTACGGACTACACTGAAGCTTTCTTT.

V is TRBV5-6 and J is TRBJ2-1, with 10 bases that match TRBD2. The CDR3 consists of 15 residues. Germline CDR1 is SGHDT and CDR2 is YYEEEE. J lost 8 bases, V lost 2 bases, and 7 bases had no gene match. CDR3 in amino acids: CASSFDGTSVDEQFF. CDR3 in DNA: TGTGCCAGCAGCTTTGACGGGACTAGCGTCGATGAGCAGTTCTTC.

This clonotype was seen at least ten times. The chain has TRBV7-9 and TRBJ2-7; 8 bases line up with TRBD1. This CDR3 has 12 amino acids. Unmatched junction bases numbered 2, after V lost 6 bases and J lost 4 bases. Looked up from germline, CDR1 is SEHNR and CDR2 is FQNEAQ (reference sequence). CDR3 DNA: TGTGCCAGCAGTCGGACAGGGTACGAGCAGTACTTC. It specifies CASSRTGYEQYF. Full variable domain (rest looked up from reference TRBV7-9 and TRBJ2-7): DTGVSQNPRHKITKRGQNVTFRCDPISEHNRLYWYRQTLGQGPEFLTYFQNEAQLEKSRLLSDRFSAERPKGSFSTLEIQRTEQGDSAMYLCASSRTGYEQYFGPGTRLTVT.

This clonotype was picked up many times. The rearrangement links TRBV5-1 to TRBJ2-5; TRBD1 matches at 7 bases. The ends lost 4 bases at V and 5 bases at J; junction bases unmatched: 8. The CDR3 spans 14 residues. Germline CDR1 reads SGHRS; CDR2 reads YFSETQ. CDR3 in amino acids: CASSATGVAETQYF. CDR3 DNA: TGCGCCAGCAGCGCTACAGGGGTGGCTGAGACCCAGTACTTC.

A few counts support this clonotype. The rearrangement joins TRBV5-5 to TRBJ2-1; a weak D match, TRBD1 (6 bases). Per germline, CDR1 SGHKS and CDR2 YYEKEE (reference sequence). The CDR3 contains 12 residues. Between the trimmed V and J ends, which lost 2 bases and 12 bases, there was a span of 12 bases. The DNA of the CDR3 is TGTGCCAGCAGCTTCAGCCGGGACATGCAGTTCTTC. Its protein is CASSFSRDMQFF.

This clonotype was seen a few times. The chain couples TRBV20-1 to TRBJ1-1, with a tentative D call TRBD1 (5 bases). Germline CDR1 is DFQATT and CDR2 is SNEGSKA (reference sequence). Trimming removed 7 bases at V and 11 bases at J, with 23 bases between. This CDR3 spans 13 amino acids. The CDR3 here is CSVRVVQGYNAFF. CDR3 sequence (DNA): TGCAGTGTCCGGGTTGTTCAGGGATACAACGCTTTCTTT.

The sample holds many counts of this clonotype. This chain joins TRBV29-1 and TRBJ1-2; no firm D call. CDR1 is SQVTM and CDR2 is ANQGSEA in the germline V gene. CDR3 size: 12 residues. With 6 bases removed from V and 8 bases from J, the gap between germline ends came to 16 bases. The CDR3 loop reads CSVRVGSRGYTF. The CDR3, as DNA: TGCAGCGTCCGGGTTGGCTCGCGGGGCTACACCTTC.

The chain has TRBV6-1 and TRBJ2-1; D remains unclear. Germline CDR1 is MNHNS and CDR2 is SASEGT. The CDR3 length is 12 residues. The V end lost 0 bases, the J end lost 8 bases, and 5 bases lay between the germline ends. The CDR3 sequence: CASSEAFHEQFF. The CDR3 DNA sequence: TGTGCCAGCAGTGAAGCGTTTCATGAGCAGTTCTTC.

This sequence joins TRBV6-5 and TRBJ1-6, with D maybe TRBD1 (5 bases). CDR1 and CDR2 from the germline V gene are MNHEY and SVGAGI. V lost 4 bases, J lost 2 bases, and 9 bases lay in between. The CDR3 has 15 residues. The CDR3 nucleotides read TGTGCCAGCAGTTCGGACACTACCTATAATTCACCCCTCCACTTT. Translating gives CASSSDTTYNSPLHF.

This chain uses TRBV4-1 with TRBJ1-1; D remains unclear. The germline gives CDR1 MGHRA, CDR2 YSYEKL. The CDR3 extends over 13 amino acids. V lost 5 bases to trimming and J lost 7 bases, with 14 bases between them. The CDR3 region has the DNA TGCGCCAGCAGCAAAGTCAAGGACCGTGAAGCTTTCTTT. Its translation: CASSKVKDREAFF.

This clonotype was observed a handful of times. The chain has TRBV20-1 and TRBJ2-5; D is ambiguous. V was pared by 0 bases and J by 4 bases, with 12 bases between. Germline-derived CDR1 and CDR2 are DFQATT and SNEGSKA (reference sequence). The CDR3 consists of 14 residues. CDR3: CSARDMLSGETQYF. The CDR3 DNA sequence: TGCAGTGCTAGAGATATGCTCTCTGGAGAGACCCAGTACTTC.

The rearrangement joins TRBV10-3 to TRBJ2-7; no clear D gene. The germline V gene has CDR1 ENHRY and CDR2 SYGVKD. The CDR3 spans 13 residues. The ends were cut back, 6 bases at V and 3 bases at J, with 12 bases in the middle. CDR3 in amino acids: CAISNRESYEQYF. For the CDR3, the DNA is TGTGCCATCAGCAACAGAGAGAGCTACGAGCAGTACTTC.

This clonotype was seen a few times. The V call is TRBV5-1, the J call TRBJ2-1; 10 positions agree with TRBD2. After removal of 9 bases from V and 4 bases from J, the junction contained 4 bases not matched to a gene. This CDR3 spans 13 amino acids. Germline V gene sequence: CDR1 SGHRS, CDR2 YFSETQ. CDR3 residues: CATGTSDYNEQFF. CDR3 sequence (DNA): TGCGCCACTGGGACTAGCGATTACAATGAGCAGTTCTTC.